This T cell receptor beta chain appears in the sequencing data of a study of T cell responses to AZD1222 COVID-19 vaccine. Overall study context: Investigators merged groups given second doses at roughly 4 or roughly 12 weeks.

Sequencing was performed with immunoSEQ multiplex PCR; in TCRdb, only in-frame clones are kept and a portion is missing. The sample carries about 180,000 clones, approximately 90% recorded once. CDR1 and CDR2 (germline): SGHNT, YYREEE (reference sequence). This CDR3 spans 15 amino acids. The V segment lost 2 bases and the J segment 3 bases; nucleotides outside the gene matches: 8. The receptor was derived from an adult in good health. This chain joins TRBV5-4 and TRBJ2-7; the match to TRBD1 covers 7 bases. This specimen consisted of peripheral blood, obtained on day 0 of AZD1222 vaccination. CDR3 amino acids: CASSFGRGSVYEQYF. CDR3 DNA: TGTGCCAGCAGCTTTGGCAGGGGGTCAGTCTACGAGCAGTACTTC.